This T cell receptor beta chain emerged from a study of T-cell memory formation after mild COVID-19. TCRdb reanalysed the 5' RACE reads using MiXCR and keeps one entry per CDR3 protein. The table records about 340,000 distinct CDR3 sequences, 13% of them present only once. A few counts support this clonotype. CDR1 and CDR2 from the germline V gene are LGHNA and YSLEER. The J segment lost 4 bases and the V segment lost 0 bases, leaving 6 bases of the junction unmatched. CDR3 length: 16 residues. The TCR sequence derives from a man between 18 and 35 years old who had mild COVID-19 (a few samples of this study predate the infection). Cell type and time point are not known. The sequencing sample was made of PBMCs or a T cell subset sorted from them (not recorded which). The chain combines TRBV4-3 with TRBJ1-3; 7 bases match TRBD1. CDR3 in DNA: TGCGCCAGCAGCCAAGATAGGCAGGGGGTCGGAAACACCATATATTTT. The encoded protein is CASSQDRQGVGNTIYF.